The 22 T cell receptor beta chains given below trace back to one sample, sequenced in a study of cytomegalovirus exposure and HLA in healthy donors. Libraries were prepared by immunoSEQ multiplex PCR; TCRdb keeps only in-frame clonotypes and omits some of them. The table has 170,000 or so clones, 75% to 90% seen once. What was sequenced was PBMCs. The source of these receptors is a man between 18 and 29 years old in good health and CMV-seropositive.

The chain has TRBV11-2 and TRBJ1-1; 7 bases agree with TRBD1. The ends lost 5 bases at V and 4 bases at J; junction bases unmatched: 16. CDR1 is SGHAT, CDR2 FQNNGV, per germline. The CDR3 loop spans 17 amino acids. The CDR3 is CASSPTKTGVGTTEAFF. The CDR3 coding sequence is TGTGCCAGCAGCCCTACTAAAACAGGGGTGGGAACCACTGAAGCTTTCTTT.

V usage is TRBV19 and J usage is TRBJ1-3, with 9 bases that match TRBD1. The CDR3 is 16 residues long. CDR1 is LNHDA and CDR2 is SQIVND in the germline V gene (reference sequence). V shed 2 bases and J 2 bases; nucleotides not matched to a gene: 4. The CDR3 DNA follows: TGTGCCAGTAGTATACCGGGACAGGGAGCTGGAAACACCATATATTTT. It is translated as CASSIPGQGAGNTIYF. The whole variable domain, filled in from reference TRBV19 and TRBJ1-3, reads DGGITQSPKYLFRKEGQNVTLSCEQNLNHDAMYWYRQDPGQGLRLIYYSQIVNDFQKGDIAEGYSVSREKKESFPLTVTSAQKNPTAFYLCASSIPGQGAGNTIYFGEGSWLTVV.

V is TRBV30 and J is TRBJ2-2; 7 nucleotides agree with TRBD1. Looked up from germline, CDR1 is GTSNPN and CDR2 is SVGIG (reference sequence). The length of the CDR3 is 14 residues. V was pared by 6 bases and J by 5 bases, with 9 bases of the junction left unmatched. The CDR3 spells CACTRGPGTGELFF. In DNA, the CDR3 is TGTGCCTGTACTAGGGGGCCAGGGACCGGGGAGCTGTTTTTT.

V usage is TRBV5-1 and J usage is TRBJ2-5; TRBD2 might be the D (5 bases). V was clipped by 2 bases and J by 0 bases, with 11 bases between them. CDR3 length equals 15 residues. Germline CDR1 reads SGHRS; CDR2 reads YFSETQ. In DNA, the CDR3 is TGCGCCAGCAGCTTCACCTCCGGGAACCAAGAGACCCAGTACTTC. Translating it yields CASSFTSGNQETQYF.

The V gene is TRBV7-9, the J gene TRBJ2-5; 7 nucleotides agree with TRBD2. This CDR3 is 16 amino acids long. The trim removed 5 bases at V and 5 bases at J, leaving 14 bases unmatched. Germline values: CDR1 SEHNR, CDR2 FQNEAQ (reference sequence). This chain's CDR3 is CASSQRSGGMKETQYF. DNA of the CDR3: TGTGCCAGCAGCCAGCGGTCCGGGGGGATGAAGGAGACCCAGTACTTC.

This sequence joins TRBV28 and TRBJ1-2, with D possibly matching TRBD1 (5 bases). Germline values: CDR1 MDHEN, CDR2 SYDVKM. V was clipped by 3 bases and J by 4 bases, with 9 bases between them. This CDR3 has 13 residues. The chain's CDR3 is CASSLGPGYGYTF. The CDR3 coding sequence is TGTGCCAGCAGTTTGGGGCCCGGCTATGGCTACACCTTC.

The chain has TRBV13 and TRBJ2-1; the match to TRBD2 covers 7 bases. V was clipped by 5 bases and J by 7 bases; unmatched bases: 8. Germline V CDR1 and CDR2: PRHDT, FYEKMQ (reference sequence). The CDR3 covers 14 residues. The CDR3 region is CASSPGRGGNEQFF. The CDR3 DNA follows: TGTGCCAGCAGCCCCGGGCGGGGAGGGAATGAGCAGTTCTTC.

The rearrangement uses TRBV11-2 and TRBJ2-5; D unclear. Trimming took 5 bases from V and 5 from J, leaving 12 bases between them. There are 13 residues in the CDR3. The germline gives CDR1 SGHAT, CDR2 FQNNGV. CDR3 in amino acids: CASSPFIGETQYF. The CDR3 coding sequence is TGTGCCAGCAGCCCTTTTATTGGCGAGACCCAGTACTTC.

The V call is TRBV4-1, the J call TRBJ2-3; no firm D call. The CDR3 extends over 14 amino acids. The V gene lost 1 base and the J gene lost 2 bases, with 7 bases spanning the gap. Germline-derived CDR1 and CDR2 are MGHRA and YSYEKL. CDR3 bases: TGCGCCAGCAGCCAAGCCAGGTTCACAGATACGCAGTATTTT. Protein: CASSQARFTDTQYF.

This clone showed up just once. CDR3 nucleotide sequence: TGTGCCCTGGCGGGGATCACCGGGGAGCTGTTTTTT. Translating gives CALAGITGELFF. This chain joins TRBV25-1 and TRBJ2-2; tentatively, D is TRBD2 (6 bases). Germline CDR1 and CDR2: MGHDK and SYGVNS. The ends were cut back, 11 bases at V and 4 bases at J, with 11 bases in the middle. The CDR3 consists of 12 residues.

The rearrangement joins TRBV7-3 to TRBJ2-1, with D maybe TRBD2 (7 bases). Germline V lookup: CDR1 SGHTA, CDR2 FQGTGA. V dropped 5 bases and J dropped 7 bases, with 15 bases sitting between them. This CDR3 is built from 14 residues. The CDR3 reads CASSRGREFNEQFF. The CDR3 DNA reads as TGTGCCAGCAGCCGGGGGCGGGAGTTTAATGAGCAGTTCTTC.

The chain uses TRBV6-5 and TRBJ2-3, with D possibly TRBD2 on 6 matching bases. The CDR3 has 13 amino acids. The germline CDR1 and CDR2 sequences are MNHEY and SVGAGI. Trimming removed 2 bases at V and 4 bases at J, with 7 bases between. This CDR3 reads CASSYRGADTQYF. CDR3 sequence (DNA): TGTGCCAGCAGTTACCGCGGGGCAGATACGCAGTATTTT.

V is TRBV5-1 and J is TRBJ2-3; D remains unclear. Trimming removed 1 base from V and 5 bases from J, with 11 bases in between. The germline gives CDR1 SGHRS, CDR2 YFSETQ. CDR3 length: 14 residues. The CDR3 sequence: CASSLRIYGDTQYF. Written as DNA, the CDR3 is TGCGCCAGCAGCTTGCGCATTTACGGAGATACGCAGTATTTT.

V is TRBV25-1 and J is TRBJ2-1; 11 bases line up with TRBD2. V was pared by 2 bases and J by 0 bases, with 0 bases of the junction left unmatched. Germline V CDR1 and CDR2: MGHDK, SYGVNS. The CDR3 is 16 residues long. The CDR3 spells CASSETSGSSYNEQFF. CDR3 DNA: TGTGCCAGCAGTGAAACTAGCGGGAGCTCCTACAATGAGCAGTTCTTC.

This clone was picked up one time. V usage is TRBV27 and J usage is TRBJ1-5; perhaps TRBD1 as D (6 bases). The CDR3 runs 14 residues. Germline CDR1 reads MNHEY; CDR2 reads SMNVEV (reference sequence). The V gene lost 2 bases and the J gene lost 11 bases, with 16 bases spanning the gap. DNA for the CDR3: TGTGCCAGCAGTTTAGGGGGCCGGGGTCCGGCCCAGCATTTT. This sequence encodes CASSLGGRGPAQHF.

The chain joins TRBV10-3 to TRBJ1-2, with 7 bases aligning to TRBD1. V shed 2 bases and J 7 bases; nucleotides not matched to a gene: 7. Per the germline V gene, CDR1 is ENHRY and CDR2 is SYGVKD. CDR3 length: 14 residues. The CDR3 protein is CAISEAAGGSGYTF. The DNA of the CDR3 is TGTGCCATCAGTGAGGCGGCAGGGGGGAGTGGCTACACCTTC.

This clone occurred a few times. This chain links TRBV27 with TRBJ2-7, with 14 bases identical to TRBD2. Trimming at V came to 4 bases and at J to 3 bases, leaving 5 bases not matched to a gene. Germline V gene data show CDR1 as MNHEY and CDR2 as SMNVEV (reference sequence). The CDR3 is 16 amino acids. The CDR3 spells CASSSRTSGRIYEQYF. DNA for the CDR3: TGTGCCAGCAGTTCCCGGACTAGCGGGAGGATCTACGAGCAGTACTTC.

The chain uses TRBV5-4 and TRBJ1-2; TRBD1 aligns across 7 bases. The CDR3 contains 13 residues. CDR1 and CDR2 (germline): SGHNT, YYREEE (reference sequence). V lost 4 bases, J lost 3 bases, and 3 bases stayed unmatched. This CDR3 reads CASSPDRDYGYTF. The CDR3 DNA follows: TGTGCCAGCAGCCCCGACAGGGACTATGGCTACACCTTC. The full variable domain, rest sourced from reference TRBV5-4 and TRBJ1-2, is ETGVTQSPTHLIKTRGQQVTLRCSSQSGHNTVSWYQQALGQGPQFIFQYYREEENGRGNFPPRFSGLQFPNYSSELNVNALELDDSALYLCASSPDRDYGYTFGSGTRLTVV.

This chain links TRBV28 with TRBJ2-7; 13 nucleotides match TRBD2. Germline CDR1 reads MDHEN; CDR2 reads SYDVKM. The CDR3 extends over 16 amino acids. V dropped 2 bases and J dropped 7; count of bases not matched to a gene: 8. The DNA of the CDR3 is TGTGCCAGCAGTTTAGATGGGACTAGCGGGACGGGGGAGCAGTACTTC. Translated: CASSLDGTSGTGEQYF. The variable domain in full, with the rest retrieved from reference TRBV28 and TRBJ2-7, is DVKVTQSSRYLVKRTGEKVFLECVQDMDHENMFWYRQDPGLGLRLIYFSYDVKMKEKGDIPEGYSVSREKKERFSLILESASTNQTSMYLCASSLDGTSGTGEQYFGPGTRLTVT.

V is TRBV15 and J is TRBJ2-3; TRBD2 is a possible D gene (6 bases). Looked up from germline, CDR1 is LNHNV and CDR2 is YYDKDF (reference sequence). The CDR3 covers 14 residues. Deletions cut 10 bases from V and 1 base from J, with 15 bases between. CDR3 in amino acids: CAIKGGERTDTQYF. CDR3 DNA: TGTGCCATAAAGGGCGGGGAGCGCACAGATACGCAGTATTTT. Variable domain in full (rest from reference TRBV15 and TRBJ2-3): DAMVIQNPRYQVTQFGKPVTLSCSQTLNHNVMYWYQQKSSQAPKLLFHYYDKDFNNEADTPDNFQSRRPNTSFCFLDIRSPGLGDTAMYLCAIKGGERTDTQYFGPGTRLTVL.

This chain uses TRBV9 with TRBJ2-3; D may be TRBD1 (7 bases). The germline V and J ends were trimmed by 0 bases and 6 bases, with 11 bases remaining between them. The germline gives CDR1 SGDLS, CDR2 YYNGEE. The length of the CDR3 is 14 residues. The CDR3 protein is CASSVDQGGDTQYF. The CDR3 DNA is TGTGCCAGCAGCGTAGACCAGGGGGGTGATACGCAGTATTTT.

On this clone itself: Additional DNA sequences in this sample encode the identical CDR3. As DNA, the CDR3 is TGTGCCAGCAGCCTCACCGGTGATACGCAGTATTTT. This encodes CASSLTGDTQYF. This chain links TRBV28 with TRBJ2-3; D unresolved. The CDR3 extends over 12 amino acids. The V end was cut by 6 bases, the J end by 6 bases, with 10 bases between. Germline V gives CDR1 MDHEN, CDR2 SYDVKM.